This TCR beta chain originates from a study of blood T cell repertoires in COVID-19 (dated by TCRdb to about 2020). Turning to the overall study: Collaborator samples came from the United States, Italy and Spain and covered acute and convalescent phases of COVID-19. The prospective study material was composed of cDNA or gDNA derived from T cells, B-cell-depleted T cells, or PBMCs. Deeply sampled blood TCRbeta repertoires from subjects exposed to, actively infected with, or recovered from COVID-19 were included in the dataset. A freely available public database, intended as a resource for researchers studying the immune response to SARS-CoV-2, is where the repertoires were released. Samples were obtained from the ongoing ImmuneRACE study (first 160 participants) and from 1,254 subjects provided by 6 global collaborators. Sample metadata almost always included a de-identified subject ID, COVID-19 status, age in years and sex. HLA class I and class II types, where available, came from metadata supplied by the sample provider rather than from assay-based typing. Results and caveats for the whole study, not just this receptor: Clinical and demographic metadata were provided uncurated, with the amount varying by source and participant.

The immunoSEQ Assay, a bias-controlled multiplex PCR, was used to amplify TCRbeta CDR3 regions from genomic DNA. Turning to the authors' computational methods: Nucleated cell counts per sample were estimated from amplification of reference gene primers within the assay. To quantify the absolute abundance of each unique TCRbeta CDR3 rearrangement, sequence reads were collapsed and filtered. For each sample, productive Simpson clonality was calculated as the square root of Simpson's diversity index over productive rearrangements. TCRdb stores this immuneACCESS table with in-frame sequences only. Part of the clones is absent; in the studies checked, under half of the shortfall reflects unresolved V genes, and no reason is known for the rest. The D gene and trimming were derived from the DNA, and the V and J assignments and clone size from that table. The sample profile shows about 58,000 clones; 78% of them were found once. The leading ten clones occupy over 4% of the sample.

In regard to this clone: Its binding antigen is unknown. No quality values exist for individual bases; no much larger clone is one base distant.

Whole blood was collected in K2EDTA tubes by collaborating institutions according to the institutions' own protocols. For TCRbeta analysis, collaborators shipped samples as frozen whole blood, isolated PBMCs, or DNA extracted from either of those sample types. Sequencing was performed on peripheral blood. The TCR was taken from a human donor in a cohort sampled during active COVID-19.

For the CDR3, the sequence is CASSLVPGGQYEQYF. The DNA reads as follows: TGTGCCAGCAGTTTAGTCCCAGGGGGCCAATACGAGCAGTACTTC. The V and J segments used are TRBV27 and TRBJ2-7; TRBD1 aligns with 8 central bases. Trimming accounts for 2 bases at V and 4 bases at J, while the number of junction bases matched to no gene is 7. In the germline V gene (reference sequence), CDR1 corresponds to MNHEY and CDR2 to SMNVEV. Including the terminal cysteine and phenylalanine, the CDR3 comprises 15 residues. Only CDR3 DNA is held: 45 bases, read in frame from base 1.